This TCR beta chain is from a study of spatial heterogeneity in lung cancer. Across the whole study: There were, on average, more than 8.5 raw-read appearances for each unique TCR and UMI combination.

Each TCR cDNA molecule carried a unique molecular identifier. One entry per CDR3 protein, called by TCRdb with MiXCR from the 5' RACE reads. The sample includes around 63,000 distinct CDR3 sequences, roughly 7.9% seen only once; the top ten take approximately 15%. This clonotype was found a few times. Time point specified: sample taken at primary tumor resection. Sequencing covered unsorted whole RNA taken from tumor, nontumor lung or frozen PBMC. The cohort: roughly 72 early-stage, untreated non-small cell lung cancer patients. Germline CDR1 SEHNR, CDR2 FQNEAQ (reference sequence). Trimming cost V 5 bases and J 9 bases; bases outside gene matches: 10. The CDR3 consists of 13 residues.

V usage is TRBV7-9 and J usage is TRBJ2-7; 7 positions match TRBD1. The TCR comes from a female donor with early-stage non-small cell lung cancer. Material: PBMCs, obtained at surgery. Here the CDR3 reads CASSTGTDRRQYF. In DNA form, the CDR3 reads TGTGCCAGCAGCACGGGGACAGACCGGCGGCAGTACTTC.